This T cell receptor beta chain appears in the sequencing data of a study of T cells in tumors after PD-1 blockade. V was pared by 2 bases and J by 2 bases, with 10 bases between. Germline V gene lookup returns CDR1 MNHNS and CDR2 SASEGT. The CDR3 length is 15 residues. Clones were read by immunoSEQ multiplex PCR, and TCRdb kept only the in-frame ones, dropping some. The sample consists of approximately 1,500 clones, 65% to 70% of them appearing once. The chain employs TRBV6-1 and TRBJ1-5; a possible D gene is TRBD1 (5 bases). This material consisted of tumor tissue, taken before anti-PD-1 treatment. This receptor was identified in a human donor with basal cell carcinoma. CDR3 region: CASSELGRGNQPQHF. The DNA of the CDR3 is TGTGCCAGCAGTGAACTCGGCAGGGGCAATCAGCCCCAGCATTTT.